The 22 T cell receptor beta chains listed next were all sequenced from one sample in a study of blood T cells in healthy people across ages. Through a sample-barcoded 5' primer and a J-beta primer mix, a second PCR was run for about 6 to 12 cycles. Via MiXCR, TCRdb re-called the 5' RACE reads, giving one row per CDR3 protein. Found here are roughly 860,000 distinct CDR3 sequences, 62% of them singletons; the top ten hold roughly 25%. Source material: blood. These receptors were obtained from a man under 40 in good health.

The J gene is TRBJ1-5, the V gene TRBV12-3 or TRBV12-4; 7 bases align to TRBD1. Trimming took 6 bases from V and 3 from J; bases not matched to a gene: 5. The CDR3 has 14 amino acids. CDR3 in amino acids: CASSSGQTNQPQHF. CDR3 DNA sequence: TGTGCCAGCAGCTCGGGACAGACCAATCAGCCCCAGCATTTT.

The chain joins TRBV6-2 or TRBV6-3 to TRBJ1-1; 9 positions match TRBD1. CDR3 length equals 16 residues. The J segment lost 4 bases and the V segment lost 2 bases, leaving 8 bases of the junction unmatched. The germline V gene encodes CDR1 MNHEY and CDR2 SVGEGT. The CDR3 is CASSYVPGQGSTEAFF. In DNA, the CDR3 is TGTGCCAGCAGTTACGTCCCGGGACAGGGCTCCACTGAAGCTTTCTTT.

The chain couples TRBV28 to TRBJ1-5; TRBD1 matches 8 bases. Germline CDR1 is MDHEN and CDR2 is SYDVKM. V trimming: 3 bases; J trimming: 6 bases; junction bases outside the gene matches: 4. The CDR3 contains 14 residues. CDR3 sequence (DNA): TGTGCCAGCAGTTTGTCCAGGGGGCTTCAGCCCCAGCATTTT. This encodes CASSLSRGLQPQHF.

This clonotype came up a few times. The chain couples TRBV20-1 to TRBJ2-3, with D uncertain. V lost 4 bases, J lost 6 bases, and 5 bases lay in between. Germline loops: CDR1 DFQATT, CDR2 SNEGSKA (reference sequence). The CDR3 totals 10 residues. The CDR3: CSAKGDTQYF. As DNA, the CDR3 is TGCAGTGCTAAGGGTGATACGCAGTATTTT.

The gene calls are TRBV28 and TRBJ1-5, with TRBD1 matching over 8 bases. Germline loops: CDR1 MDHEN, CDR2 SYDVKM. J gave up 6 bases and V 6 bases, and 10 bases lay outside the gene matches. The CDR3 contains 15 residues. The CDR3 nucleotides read TGTGCCAGCAGACTGAGACAGGGGAGGACTCAGCCCCAGCATTTT. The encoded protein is CASRLRQGRTQPQHF.

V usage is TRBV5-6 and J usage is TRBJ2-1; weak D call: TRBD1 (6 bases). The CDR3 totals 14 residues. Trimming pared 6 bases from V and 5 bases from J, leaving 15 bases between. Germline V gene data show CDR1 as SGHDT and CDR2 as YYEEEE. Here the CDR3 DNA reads TGTGCCAGCAATAGGGACCCAGGGGACAATGAGCAGTTCTTC. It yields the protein CASNRDPGDNEQFF.

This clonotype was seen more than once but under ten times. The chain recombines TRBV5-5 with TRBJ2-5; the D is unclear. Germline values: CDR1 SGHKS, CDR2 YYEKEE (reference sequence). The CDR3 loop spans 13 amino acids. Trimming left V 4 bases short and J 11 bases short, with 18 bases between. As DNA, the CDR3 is TGTGCCAGCAGCGGATCCTTACTCGCGATTCAGTACTTC. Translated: CASSGSLLAIQYF.

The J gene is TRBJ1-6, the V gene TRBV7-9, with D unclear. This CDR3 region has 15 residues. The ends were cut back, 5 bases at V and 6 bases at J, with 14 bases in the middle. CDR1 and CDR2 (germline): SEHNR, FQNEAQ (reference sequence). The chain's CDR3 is CASSSLELGNSPLHF. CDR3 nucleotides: TGTGCCAGCAGCAGCCTCGAGTTGGGTAATTCACCCCTCCACTTT.

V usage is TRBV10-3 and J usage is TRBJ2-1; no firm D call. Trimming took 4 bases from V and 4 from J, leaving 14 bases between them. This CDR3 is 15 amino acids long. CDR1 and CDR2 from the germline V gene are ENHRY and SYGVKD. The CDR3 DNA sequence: TGTGCCATCAGTGCTTCGGACGATCGGTACAATGAGCAGTTCTTC. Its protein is CAISASDDRYNEQFF.

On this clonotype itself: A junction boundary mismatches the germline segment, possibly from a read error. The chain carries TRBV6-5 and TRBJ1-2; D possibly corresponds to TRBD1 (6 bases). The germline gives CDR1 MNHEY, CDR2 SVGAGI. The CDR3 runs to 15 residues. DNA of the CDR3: TGTACCAGCAGTTACACTACAGGGTCTGTCTATGGCTACACCTTC. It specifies CTSSYTTGSVYGYTF.

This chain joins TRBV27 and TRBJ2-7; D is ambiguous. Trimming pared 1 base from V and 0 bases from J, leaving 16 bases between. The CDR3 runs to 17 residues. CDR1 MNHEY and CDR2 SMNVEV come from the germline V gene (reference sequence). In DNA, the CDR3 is TGTGCCAGCAGTTTATATGTTAACCAACGAAGCTCCTACGAGCAGTACTTC. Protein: CASSLYVNQRSSYEQYF.

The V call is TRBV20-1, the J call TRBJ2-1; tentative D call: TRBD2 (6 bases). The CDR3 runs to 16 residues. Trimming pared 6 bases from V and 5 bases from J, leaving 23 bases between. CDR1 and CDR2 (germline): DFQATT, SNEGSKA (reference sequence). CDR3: CSAKRWGSGINNEQFF. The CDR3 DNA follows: TGCAGTGCGAAGAGGTGGGGTAGCGGAATTAACAATGAGCAGTTCTTC.

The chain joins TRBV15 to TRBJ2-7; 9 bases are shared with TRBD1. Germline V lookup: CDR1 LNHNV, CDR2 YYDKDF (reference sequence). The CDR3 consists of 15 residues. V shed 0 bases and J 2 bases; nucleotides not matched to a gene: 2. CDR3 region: CATSRDGTGTYEQYF. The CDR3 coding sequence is TGTGCCACCAGCAGAGATGGGACAGGGACCTACGAGCAGTACTTC.

CDR3 DNA sequence: TGCGCCAGCAGCCAAGGCGGGACTGGCGGAGGGTACGAGCAGTACTTC. It codes for CASSQGGTGGGYEQYF. The chain is built from TRBV4-3 and TRBJ2-1; TRBD2 might be the D (6 bases). The J call could be wrong; TRBJ2-7 is a better fit for the DNA end. Germline-derived CDR1 and CDR2 are LGHNA and YSLEER. This CDR3 comprises 16 residues.

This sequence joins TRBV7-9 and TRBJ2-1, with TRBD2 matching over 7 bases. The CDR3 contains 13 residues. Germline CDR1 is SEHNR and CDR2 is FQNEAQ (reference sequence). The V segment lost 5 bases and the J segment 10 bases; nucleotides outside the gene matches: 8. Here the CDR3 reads CASSQRGVGEQFF. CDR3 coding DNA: TGTGCCAGCAGCCAACGGGGGGTTGGAGAGCAGTTCTTC. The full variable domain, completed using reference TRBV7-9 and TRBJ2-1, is DTGVSQNPRHKITKRGQNVTFRCDPISEHNRLYWYRQTLGQGPEFLTYFQNEAQLEKSRLLSDRFSAERPKGSFSTLEIQRTEQGDSAMYLCASSQRGVGEQFFGPGTRLTVL.

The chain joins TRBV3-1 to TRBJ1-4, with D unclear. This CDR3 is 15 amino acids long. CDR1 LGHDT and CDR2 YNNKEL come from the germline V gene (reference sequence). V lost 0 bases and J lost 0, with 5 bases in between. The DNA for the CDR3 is TGTGCCAGCAGCCAAGAACTTGCAACTAATGAAAAACTGTTTTTT. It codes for CASSQELATNEKLFF.

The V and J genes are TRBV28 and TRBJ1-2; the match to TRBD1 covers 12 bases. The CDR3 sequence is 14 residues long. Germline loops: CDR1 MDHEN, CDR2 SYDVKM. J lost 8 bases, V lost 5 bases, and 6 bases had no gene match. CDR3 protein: CASSAPGTGGGYTF. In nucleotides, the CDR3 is TGTGCCAGCAGTGCTCCCGGGACAGGGGGCGGCTACACCTTC.

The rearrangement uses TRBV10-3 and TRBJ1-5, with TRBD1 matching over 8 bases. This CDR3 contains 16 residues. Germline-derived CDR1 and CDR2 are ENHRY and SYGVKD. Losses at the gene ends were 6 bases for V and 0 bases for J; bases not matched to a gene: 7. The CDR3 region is CAISEQGGYSNQPQHF. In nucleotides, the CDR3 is TGTGCCATCAGCGAACAGGGGGGTTATAGCAATCAGCCCCAGCATTTT.

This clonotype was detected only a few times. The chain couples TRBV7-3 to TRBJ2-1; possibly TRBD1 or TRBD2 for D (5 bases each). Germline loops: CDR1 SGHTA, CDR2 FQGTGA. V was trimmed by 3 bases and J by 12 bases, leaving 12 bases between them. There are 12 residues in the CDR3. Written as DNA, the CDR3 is TGTGCCAGCAGCTTGGGGACGCTGGGGCAGTTCTTC. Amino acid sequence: CASSLGTLGQFF.

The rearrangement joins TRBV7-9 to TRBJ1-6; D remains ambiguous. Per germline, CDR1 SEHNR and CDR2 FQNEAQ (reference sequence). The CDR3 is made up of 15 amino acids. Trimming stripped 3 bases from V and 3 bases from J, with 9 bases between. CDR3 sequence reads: CASSFSANYNSPLHF. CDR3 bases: TGTGCCAGCAGCTTCAGCGCTAACTATAATTCACCCCTCCACTTT.

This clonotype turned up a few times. CDR3 coding DNA: TGTGCCTGGAGTGTACAAACGGGCGGGCAGCCCCAGCATTTT. Encoded protein: CAWSVQTGGQPQHF. This rearrangement joins TRBV30 to TRBJ1-5; unclear D gene. There are 14 residues in the CDR3. Germline-derived CDR1 and CDR2 are GTSNPN and SVGIG (reference sequence). V lost 0 bases and J lost 7, with 13 bases in between.

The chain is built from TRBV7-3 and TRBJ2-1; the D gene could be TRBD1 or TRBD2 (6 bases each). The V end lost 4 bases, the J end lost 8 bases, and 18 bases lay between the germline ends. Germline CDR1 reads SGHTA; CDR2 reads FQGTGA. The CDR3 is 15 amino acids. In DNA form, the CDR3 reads TGTGCCAGCAGCTCCTCCAGGGGAGGTGTCGATGAGCAGTTCTTC. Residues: CASSSSRGGVDEQFF.